These T cell receptor beta chains were read from a single sample in a study of OX40 agonist ivuxolimab in advanced cancers. This table comes from immunoSEQ multiplex PCR, and its TCRdb copy is limited to in-frame clones, with some not included. There are about 51,000 clones in the sample; roughly 90% occur only once, and around 3.5% lies in the top ten. This sample comprised CD4+ or CD8+ T cells sorted from blood, obtained in a trial of the OX40 agonist ivuxolimab. All receptors come from an adult with an advanced solid tumor such as melanoma, head and neck, liver or kidney cancer. Both conserved end residues are part of each CDR3. Each record gives: CDR3 DNA, CDR3 protein, clone size, J gene, V gene, D gene. A D gene is named only where the DNA matches it firmly. Size values are once, few and many counts, or a class for expanded clones, and some rows have none.

TGTGCCACCAGCAGAGATCTGGTGACAAAGTTACCACCCCTCCACTTT	CATSRDLVTKLPPLHF	once	TRBJ1-6	TRBV15	NA
TGCGCCAGCAGCCCCAGGGACACCGGCTCTGGAAACACCATATATTTT	CASSPRDTGSGNTIYF	once	TRBJ1-3	TRBV4-1	NA
TGTGCCAGCAGCCTTGCAGGACAGTTTGTTTCCAATGAGCAGTTCTTC	CASSLAGQFVSNEQFF	NA	TRBJ2-1	TRBV4-2	NA
TGTGCCAGCAGTTCTCCGGACAGGGACCATGGCTACACCTTC	CASSSPDRDHGYTF	NA	TRBJ1-2	TRBV6-6	TRBD1
TGTGCCAGCAGCCCAAGACCGGGCCACTACAATGAGCAGTTCTTC	CASSPRPGHYNEQFF	NA	TRBJ2-1	TRBV11-2	NA
TGTGCCAGCAAATATCAGTATAATTCACCCCTCCACTTT	CASKYQYNSPLHF	once	TRBJ1-6	TRBV6-5	NA
TGTGCCAGCACCAAACAGAGCGGGGGGGTTTGGGAGCAGTACTTC	CASTKQSGGVWEQYF	NA	TRBJ2-7	TRBV6-6	TRBD2
TGTGCCAGCAGCTTGGCAGGGAGGGGGAACACTGAAGCTTTCTTT	CASSLAGRGNTEAFF	NA	TRBJ1-1	TRBV5-4	NA
TGTGCCAGCAGCTCCCGGGGGGCCCTGAGCTCCTACAATGAGCAGTTCTTC	CASSSRGALSSYNEQFF	NA	TRBJ2-1	TRBV11-2	NA
TGTGCCAGCTCACCAATGATTGGGGCGGACACCGGGGAGCTGTTTTTT	CASSPMIGADTGELFF	NA	TRBJ2-2	TRBV18	NA
TGTGCCAGCAGCGGCCCCCAAGGGATGAGCACTGAAGCTTTCTTT	CASSGPQGMSTEAFF	NA	TRBJ1-1	TRBV7-8	NA
TGTGCCATCAGTGGCCGGGAGCAAGAGACCCAGTACTTC	CAISGREQETQYF	NA	TRBJ2-5	TRBV10-3	NA
TGCAGCGGGGAGACGGGCAACTATGGCTACACCTTC	CSGETGNYGYTF	NA	TRBJ1-2	TRBV29-1	NA
TGCGCCAGCAGCCCACGGACAGGAGCCAACTACGAGCAGTACTTC	CASSPRTGANYEQYF	NA	TRBJ2-7	TRBV5-1	TRBD1
TGTGCCAGCAAGGAAGCATCGGCTTTCTTT	CASKEASAFF	NA	TRBJ1-1	TRBV6-1	NA
TGTGCCAGCAGCTTGCTGGCGGGCTCCTACGAGCAGTACTTC	CASSLLAGSYEQYF	NA	TRBJ2-7	TRBV5-6	NA
TGTGCCAGCAGCGTCGGGACGTCCTACGAGCAGTACTTC	CASSVGTSYEQYF	few	TRBJ2-7	TRBV9	NA
TGTGCCAGCAGCGTAGAAGGATATCAGCCCCAGCATTTT	CASSVEGYQPQHF	NA	TRBJ1-5	TRBV9	NA
TGTGCCAGCAGTGAACGGGGTAGGAGCTCCTATAATTCACCCCTCCACTTT	CASSERGRSSYNSPLHF	NA	TRBJ1-6	TRBV6-1	NA
TGTGCCAGCACTTCTACCCCGCAGGGATCACCCCTCCACTTT	CASTSTPQGSPLHF	NA	TRBJ1-6	TRBV6-6	NA
TGTGCCAGCAGCCCACGACAGGGTGCCTCCTACGAGCAGTACTTC	CASSPRQGASYEQYF	NA	TRBJ2-7	TRBV5-4	TRBD1
TGTGCTAGCAGCTCCCAGGGAGAGGCTGAAGCTTTCTTT	CASSSQGEAEAFF	few	TRBJ1-1	TRBV7-7	NA
TGCGCCAGCAGAGGGGGGCGATGGGGCTATCAAGAGACCCAGTACTTC	CASRGGRWGYQETQYF	NA	TRBJ2-5	TRBV10-2	NA
TGTGCCAGCAGCCCAGGCTCCGAGCAGTACTTC	CASSPGSEQYF	NA	TRBJ2-7	TRBV4-2	NA
TGTGCCAGCAGCGGAGGGACAGGGGTGAACATTCAGTACTTC	CASSGGTGVNIQYF	NA	TRBJ2-4	TRBV9	TRBD1
TGTGCCAGCAGTGCCCACAGGGTGGATACGCAGTATTTT	CASSAHRVDTQYF	NA	TRBJ2-3	TRBV28	NA
TGCGCCAGCAGCTTGGAGGCAGGGTTGGGGAACACTGAAGCTTTCTTT	CASSLEAGLGNTEAFF	NA	TRBJ1-1	TRBV5-1	NA
TGTGCCAGCAGCTTAGGGGGGTCCGGCACTGAAGCTTTCTTT	CASSLGGSGTEAFF	NA	TRBJ1-1	TRBV7-3	NA
TGCGCCAGCAGCGGGGGACAGACCACTCCCTACGAGCAGTACTTC	CASSGGQTTPYEQYF	NA	TRBJ2-7	TRBV5-1	TRBD1
TGTGCCAGCAGCCGCAGCGGGACTAGCGGGATCGGGTCCTACGAGCAGTACTTC	CASSRSGTSGIGSYEQYF	NA	TRBJ2-7	TRBV7-9	TRBD2
TGTGCCAGCAGCAACGGACCTCCAGATACGCAGTATTTT	CASSNGPPDTQYF	NA	TRBJ2-3	TRBV5-4	NA
TGTGCCAGCAGGCGGACGGGTAATCAGCCCCAGCATTTT	CASRRTGNQPQHF	NA	TRBJ1-5	TRBV27	NA
TGTGCCAGCGGACTGGACAGCTTCTCTGGAAACACCATATATTTT	CASGLDSFSGNTIYF	NA	TRBJ1-3	TRBV6-1	NA
TGTGCCAGCAGCGTAGGACAGGGTACTAATGAAAAACTGTTTTTT	CASSVGQGTNEKLFF	NA	TRBJ1-4	TRBV9	TRBD1
TGTGCCAGCAGAAGAATATCAGGGGGCTACGAGCAGTACTTC	CASRRISGGYEQYF	NA	TRBJ2-7	TRBV21-1	NA
TGTGCCAGCCGTTCCGTTCGGAATTCACCCCTCCACTTT	CASRSVRNSPLHF	NA	TRBJ1-6	TRBV2	NA
TGTGCCAGCCCCCAGGCGGGGCTACTGAAGGCTTTCTTT	CASPQAGLLKAFF	NA	TRBJ1-1	TRBV6-4	NA
TGTGCCAGCAGCCTAGGATTTACGACAGGTCCTTCGGTTGGCTACACCTTC	CASSLGFTTGPSVGYTF	NA	TRBJ1-2	TRBV9	NA
TGTGCTAGCAGACTAGAGTCGGTCCGCGGAACCTCCTACGAGCAGTACTTC	CASRLESVRGTSYEQYF	NA	TRBJ2-7	TRBV7-7	NA
TGTGCCAGTAGCCGCCGGGACACCGATGGCTACACCTTC	CASSRRDTDGYTF	NA	TRBJ1-2	TRBV19	NA
TGTGCCAGCAGCCCAAGCCCTGGACTAGCCTCCGACGAGCAGTACTTC	CASSPSPGLASDEQYF	once	TRBJ2-7	TRBV7-8	TRBD2
TGCGCCAGCAGCTTGGAGGGGAGTTTGGTAGGAGAGACCCAGTACTTC	CASSLEGSLVGETQYF	NA	TRBJ2-5	TRBV5-1	NA
TGTGCCAGCAGTTTTAGCGGGAGGGACTACAATGAGCAGTTCTTC	CASSFSGRDYNEQFF	NA	TRBJ2-1	TRBV27	TRBD2
TGCGCCAGCAGCTTAGGGACTAGCGGGGTTCTCAGTCGTGAGCAGTTCTTC	CASSLGTSGVLSREQFF	NA	TRBJ2-1	TRBV5-1	TRBD2
TGTGCCAGCAGCCTAGGGCCGAGACAGGGAGGGAATGAGCAGTTCTTC	CASSLGPRQGGNEQFF	NA	TRBJ2-1	TRBV7-2	NA
TGTGCCAGCAGCTCGTCACAACTAGAGACTACGCAGTATTTT	CASSSSQLETTQYF	NA	TRBJ2-3	TRBV7-9	NA
TGCGCCAGCAGTGCGAACCGACAGCCTCATTACTTC	CASSANRQPHYF	NA	TRBJ2-4	TRBV10-1	NA
TGTGCCAGCAGTCGGACTAGCGGAACCGGGGAGCTGTTTTTT	CASSRTSGTGELFF	once	TRBJ2-2	TRBV6-6	TRBD2
TGTGCCACCAGCGGTCAGTACGAGTACGAGCAGTACTTC	CATSGQYEYEQYF	medium-sized	TRBJ2-7	TRBV15	NA
TGTGCCTGGAGACACCCCTACGAGCAGTACTTC	CAWRHPYEQYF	NA	TRBJ2-7	TRBV30	NA
TGTGCCAGCAGCTCGGGAGGGTCTGGGGCCAACGTCCTGACTTTC	CASSSGGSGANVLTF	NA	TRBJ2-6	TRBV5-4	TRBD2
TGTGCCAGCAGTGAAAGTAACATTCAGTACTTC	CASSESNIQYF	NA	TRBJ2-4	TRBV2	NA
TGTGCCAGCAGCGGAGGGGTAGGAGGGGCCAACGTCCTGACTTTC	CASSGGVGGANVLTF	NA	TRBJ2-6	TRBV11-3	NA
TGTGCCAGCGGGACGCAGCCCCAGCATTTT	CASGTQPQHF	NA	TRBJ1-5	TRBV2	NA
TGTGCCAGCTCACCGTCGGCGGAGAGCACCGGGGAGCTGTTTTTT	CASSPSAESTGELFF	NA	TRBJ2-2	TRBV18	NA
TGTGCCAGCAGTCATCCCTCGATCTACAATGAGCAGTTCTTC	CASSHPSIYNEQFF	NA	TRBJ2-1	TRBV6-1	NA
TGCGCCAGCAGCTTGGAGAGTTTGAGGGACAGGGCCCTTCTCTTGGACTTC	CASSLESLRDRALLLDF	NA	TRBJ2-5	TRBV5-1	TRBD1
TGCAGCGTTGATGGAGGACTCCCATATGGCTACACCTTC	CSVDGGLPYGYTF	NA	TRBJ1-2	TRBV29-1	NA
TGCGCCAGCAGCATACCCAATGACGGAGATCCAGAGACCCAGTACTTC	CASSIPNDGDPETQYF	NA	TRBJ2-5	TRBV23-1	NA